These 12 T cell receptor beta chains originate from one sample sequenced in a study of technical replicates of blood from a handful of donors. Assay: immunoSEQ multiplex PCR; the TCRdb copy retains only in-frame clones and omits some. Found here are about 12,000 clones, 90% to 95% of them singletons; the top ten hold about 7.6%. Input material: PBMCs. These receptors all come from a human donor in good health.

The V call is TRBV5-6, the J call TRBJ2-2; 7 bases fit TRBD2. The CDR3 consists of 15 residues. Germline CDR1 SGHDT, CDR2 YYEEEE. The trim removed 4 bases at V and 2 bases at J, leaving 5 bases unmatched. For the CDR3, the DNA is TGTGCCAGCAGCCGCGGACTAGGAAACACCGGGGAGCTGTTTTTT. Encoded protein: CASSRGLGNTGELFF.

The chain joins TRBV2 to TRBJ2-2; D might be TRBD2 (6 bases). This CDR3 region has 18 residues. Germline CDR1 reads SNHLY; CDR2 reads FYNNEI. The V gene lost 0 bases and the J gene lost 4 bases, with 18 bases spanning the gap. CDR3 in amino acids: CASSEAWELAVSTGELFF. CDR3 coding DNA: TGTGCCAGCAGTGAAGCGTGGGAACTAGCCGTGAGCACCGGGGAGCTGTTTTTT.

The chain combines TRBV7-9 with TRBJ2-1; TRBD1 matches at 7 bases. Germline loops: CDR1 SEHNR, CDR2 FQNEAQ (reference sequence). J was trimmed by 5 bases and V by 5 bases; bases with no gene match: 9. This CDR3 spans 15 amino acids. The CDR3 is CASSPPGQPNNEQFF. The CDR3 DNA reads TGTGCCAGCAGCCCGCCGGGACAGCCCAACAATGAGCAGTTCTTC. Variable domain in full (rest from reference TRBV7-9 and TRBJ2-1): DTGVSQNPRHKITKRGQNVTFRCDPISEHNRLYWYRQTLGQGPEFLTYFQNEAQLEKSRLLSDRFSAERPKGSFSTLEIQRTEQGDSAMYLCASSPPGQPNNEQFFGPGTRLTVL.

This chain uses TRBV27 with TRBJ2-1, with 12 bases fitting TRBD2. The CDR3 contains 12 residues. With 2 bases clipped from V and 14 bases from J, the junction kept 1 base outside the gene matches. CDR1 and CDR2 (germline): MNHEY, SMNVEV (reference sequence). The CDR3 nucleotides are TGTGCCAGCAGTTTACTAGCGGGAGGGAAGTTCTTC. Its translation: CASSLLAGGKFF.

The chain carries TRBV5-1 and TRBJ2-3; tentative D call: TRBD1 (6 bases). The CDR3 consists of 15 residues. V shed 0 bases and J shed 4 bases, with 12 bases lying between them. The V gene's germline CDR1 is SGHRS and CDR2 YFSETQ. As DNA, the CDR3 is TGCGCCAGCAGCTTGGAATCAGGGGCCTCAGATACGCAGTATTTT. Translation gives CASSLESGASDTQYF.

The chain is built from TRBV10-2 and TRBJ2-1; D is perhaps TRBD1 (5 bases). CDR1 WSHSY and CDR2 SAAADI come from the germline V gene. The V end lost 6 bases, the J end lost 3 bases, and 12 bases lay between the germline ends. The CDR3 sequence is 14 residues long. CDR3 sequence: CASRQDTGYNEQFF. Here the CDR3 DNA reads TGCGCCAGCAGGCAGGACACTGGCTACAATGAGCAGTTCTTC.

This clone was seen only once. The chain employs TRBV11-2 and TRBJ2-5; the match to TRBD2 covers 12 bases. Per the germline V gene, CDR1 is SGHAT and CDR2 is FQNNGV. CDR3 length: 15 amino acids. V was clipped by 9 bases and J by 2 bases; unmatched bases: 7. Here the CDR3 reads CASRLAGGGQETQYF. The CDR3 DNA reads as TGTGCCAGTAGGCTAGCGGGAGGGGGACAAGAGACCCAGTACTTC.

In its sample, this clone was seen a few times. The genes are TRBV27 and TRBJ1-1, with D perhaps TRBD1 (5 bases). In germline, CDR1 is MNHEY, CDR2 SMNVEV (reference sequence). V dropped 4 bases and J dropped 1 base, with 7 bases sitting between them. CDR3 size: 13 residues. The CDR3 DNA is TGTGCCAGCAGTTACGACAGGAACACTGAAGCTTTCTTT. Encoded protein: CASSYDRNTEAFF.

The chain has TRBV10-3 and TRBJ1-1; D might be TRBD1 (5 bases). Trimming left V 2 bases short and J 4 bases short, with 11 bases between. CDR3 size: 14 residues. Per germline, CDR1 ENHRY and CDR2 SYGVKD. The CDR3 coding sequence is TGTGCCATCAGTGAGATGGGGGAGGGCACTGAAGCTTTCTTT. Translated, it gives CAISEMGEGTEAFF.

V usage is TRBV10-2 and J usage is TRBJ1-2, with TRBD1 identical over 12 bases. V lost 8 bases, J lost 4 bases, and 11 bases stayed unmatched. CDR3 size: 16 residues. Germline values: CDR1 WSHSY, CDR2 SAAADI. The CDR3 loop is CASSTGTGGLSYGYTF. CDR3 DNA sequence: TGCGCCAGCTCAACCGGGACAGGGGGCCTTAGCTATGGCTACACCTTC.

This clone is a singleton in its sample. The gene calls are TRBV11-3 and TRBJ2-7; the D gene is possibly TRBD1 (6 bases). Looked up from germline, CDR1 is SGHNT and CDR2 is YENEEA. Trimming shortened V by 5 bases and J by 1 base, and 12 bases separated the two germline ends. The CDR3 is 14 amino acids. In nucleotides, the CDR3 is TGTGCCAGCAGCGCCGACAGGACGTCCTACGAGCAGTACTTC. Its translation is CASSADRTSYEQYF.

V and J are TRBV5-1 and TRBJ1-5; 7 nucleotides align to TRBD1. The CDR3 totals 14 residues. Germline lookup yields CDR1 SGHRS and CDR2 YFSETQ. J gave up 5 bases and V 2 bases, and 4 bases lay outside the gene matches. CDR3 loop: CASSFNQGDQPQHF. The CDR3, as DNA: TGCGCCAGCAGCTTTAACCAGGGGGATCAGCCCCAGCATTTT.